These 10 T cell receptor beta chains were all obtained from the same sample, sequenced in a study of T cells expressing NK-cell markers. For each CDR3 protein, TCRdb gives one entry from its re-call of the 5' RACE reads, without DNA. The sample holds about 150,000 distinct CDR3 sequences. The sequencing input was blood T cells: a sorted CD56 or NKG2C T cell subset, CD4+ or CD8+ T cells, or bulk PBMC T cells (not recorded which). Every receptor here comes from a man aged 18-70 years in good health.

The chain combines TRBV5-6 with TRBJ1-1; as DNA is missing, the TRBD1 call by TCRdb cannot be tested. In germline, CDR1 is SGHDT, CDR2 YYEEEE. The length of the CDR3 is 16 residues. The CDR3 sequence: CASSLGGQGMNTEAFF.

The chain has TRBV3-1 and TRBJ2-7. There are 16 residues in the CDR3. Germline V CDR1 and CDR2: LGHDT, YNNKEL (reference sequence). CDR3 region: CASSQEYETHGYEQYF.

The chain is built from TRBV3-1 and TRBJ1-1; TCRdb lists TRBD1, though no DNA is available to test this call. The CDR3 has 14 residues. The V gene's germline CDR1 is LGHDT and CDR2 YNNKEL (reference sequence). CDR3 region: CASSPLGRNTEAFF.

The chain has TRBV13 and TRBJ1-6. CDR3 size: 16 residues. Germline V gives CDR1 PRHDT, CDR2 FYEKMQ (reference sequence). This CDR3 is CASSLLRSSYNSPLHF.

The chain recombines TRBV7-9 with TRBJ1-2; TCRdb gives TRBD1 as the D gene, but with no DNA this cannot be confirmed. The CDR3 is 16 amino acids. The V gene's germline CDR1 is SEHNR and CDR2 FQNEAQ (reference sequence). This CDR3 reads CASSDHRDRGRIGYTF.

This rearrangement joins TRBV9 to TRBJ1-4; TCRdb's D call of TRBD1 is untestable without DNA. CDR1 is SGDLS, CDR2 YYNGEE, per germline. This CDR3 region has 15 residues. CDR3 loop: CASSDHREKNEKLFF. The full variable domain, its missing parts supplied by reference TRBV9 and TRBJ1-4, is DSGVTQTPKHLITATGQRVTLRCSPRSGDLSVYWYQQSLDQGLQFLIQYYNGEERAKGNILERFSAQQFPDLHSELNLSSLELGDSALYFCASSDHREKNEKLFFGSGTQLSVL.

The chain combines TRBV29-1 with TRBJ2-7; no DNA is available, so the TRBD1 call from TCRdb remains unchecked. CDR3 length: 12 amino acids. Germline V lookup: CDR1 SQVTM, CDR2 ANQGSEA. The CDR3 spells CSVGQGRREQYF.

The chain has TRBV7-9 and TRBJ1-4. Germline CDR1 and CDR2: SEHNR and FQNEAQ (reference sequence). The CDR3 contains 16 residues. Here the CDR3 reads CASSRGPELTNEKLFF.

V and J are TRBV20-1 and TRBJ2-3; without DNA, the TCRdb call of TRBD2 cannot be checked. The CDR3 consists of 15 residues. Germline V gene sequence: CDR1 DFQATT, CDR2 SNEGSKA (reference sequence). CDR3 region: CSASALAGGGDTQYF.

The chain employs TRBV12-3 or TRBV12-4 and TRBJ1-2; without DNA, the TCRdb call of TRBD1 cannot be checked. The CDR3 sequence is 15 residues long. Here the CDR3 reads CASSSPRDGGYGYTF.